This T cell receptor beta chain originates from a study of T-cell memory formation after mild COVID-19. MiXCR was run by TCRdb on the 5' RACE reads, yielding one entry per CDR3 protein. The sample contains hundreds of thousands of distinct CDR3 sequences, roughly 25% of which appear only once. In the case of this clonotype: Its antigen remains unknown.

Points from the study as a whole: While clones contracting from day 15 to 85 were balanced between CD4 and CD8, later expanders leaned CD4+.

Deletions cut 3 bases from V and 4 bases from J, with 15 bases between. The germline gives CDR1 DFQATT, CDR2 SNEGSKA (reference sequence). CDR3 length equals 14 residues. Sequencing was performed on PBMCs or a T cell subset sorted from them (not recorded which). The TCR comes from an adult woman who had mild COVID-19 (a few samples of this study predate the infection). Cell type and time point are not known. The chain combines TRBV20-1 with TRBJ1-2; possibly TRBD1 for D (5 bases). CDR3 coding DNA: TGCAGTGCTAGTCCCTCCGGGACGGTCTATGGCTACACCTTC. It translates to CSASPSGTVYGYTF.